This is a list of T cell receptor beta chains from one sample in a study of blood T cell repertoires in COVID-19. Some clones are missing from TCRdb's copy, which holds only in-frame ones; the method was immunoSEQ multiplex PCR. Among some 40,000 clones, 85% to 95% were seen once, and the ten largest hold around 0.34%. Source material: peripheral blood. These receptors were obtained from a man between 45 and 60 years old with COVID-19, enrolled during active disease. Each CDR3 is given with its conserved first and last residue. D genes are given only for firm matches. Clone size is not always given. Where it is, it says once, few, many or a class for expanded clones.

TGTGCCAGCAGTTCGGACGGGGGGGACATTCAGTACTTC	CASSSDGGDIQYF	TRBV6-2/TRBV6-3	.	TRBD2	TRBJ2-4
TGTGCCAGCAGCTTACTAGGGGGATCAGATACGCAGTATTTT	CASSLLGGSDTQYF	TRBV7-2	.	.	TRBJ2-3
TGTGCCAGCAGCCCACGGACAGGTGTCTCCTACAATGAGCAGTTCTTC	CASSPRTGVSYNEQFF	TRBV7-9	.	TRBD1	TRBJ2-1
TGCGCCAGCAAGGACAGGGTGGACACCGGGGAGCTGTTTTTT	CASKDRVDTGELFF	TRBV5-1	.	TRBD1	TRBJ2-2
TGCGCCAGCAGCTCCGGACAGGCTAATGAAAAACTGTTTTTT	CASSSGQANEKLFF	TRBV5-1	.	TRBD1	TRBJ1-4
TGTGCCAGCAGCTTGGTTCTAGCGGGTCTAAATGAGCAGTTCTTC	CASSLVLAGLNEQFF	TRBV5-4	.	TRBD2	TRBJ2-1
TGTGCCAGCAGTCCTGGAGGCAATGAGCAGTTCTTC	CASSPGGNEQFF	TRBV6-5	.	.	TRBJ2-1
TGTGCCAGTAGTAGCAGGGCCTTGAACACTGAAGCTTTCTTT	CASSSRALNTEAFF	TRBV19	.	.	TRBJ1-1
TGTGCCAGTAGTCGACAGGCGCGCACTGAAGCTTTCTTT	CASSRQARTEAFF	TRBV19	.	.	TRBJ1-1
TGCAGCGTTGGACAGGGGGTCGGCAATGAGCAGTTCTTC	CSVGQGVGNEQFF	TRBV29-1	.	TRBD1	TRBJ2-1
TGCAGCGTCGACAGGGCCAATGAGCAGTTCTTC	CSVDRANEQFF	TRBV29-1	.	TRBD1	TRBJ2-1
TGTGCCAGCAGCGGACAGTTCTACGAGCAGTACTTC	CASSGQFYEQYF	TRBV6-5	.	.	TRBJ2-7
TGCGCCAGCAGCTTGGCCATGGCTAGCGGCAATGAGCAGTTCTTC	CASSLAMASGNEQFF	TRBV5-1	.	TRBD2	TRBJ2-1
TGCGCCAGCAGCCAAGGGCCTCTAGCCAAAAACATTCAGTACTTC	CASSQGPLAKNIQYF	TRBV4-1	.	.	TRBJ2-4
TGTGCCAGCAGCGAACAGGGCATGAACACTGAAGCTTTCTTT	CASSEQGMNTEAFF	TRBV7-2	.	.	TRBJ1-1
TGTGCCAGCAGTGAGGGCACCAATCAGCCCCAGCATTTT	CASSEGTNQPQHF	TRBV2	.	.	TRBJ1-5
TGCGCCAGCAAATTGAGCGGGAACACCGGGGAGCTGTTTTTT	CASKLSGNTGELFF	TRBV5-1	once	.	TRBJ2-2
TGTGCCAGCAGTGAATGGGGCCAGCCTGGAAACACCATATATTTT	CASSEWGQPGNTIYF	TRBV6-1	.	.	TRBJ1-3
TGCGCCAGCAGCCTCGGACAGGGTGGCAATGAGCAGTTCTTC	CASSLGQGGNEQFF	TRBV5-1	once	TRBD1	TRBJ2-1
TGTGCCAGCAGAGAAGTAACCCCCGGCACTGAAGCTTTCTTT	CASREVTPGTEAFF	TRBV28	.	.	TRBJ1-1
TGTGCCAGCAGCAAGACAGGGGGCGATGAGCAGTTCTTC	CASSKTGGDEQFF	TRBV5-4	.	TRBD1	TRBJ2-1
TGTGCCAGCAGTTCCCGACTAGAGAAGGAGACCCAGTACTTC	CASSSRLEKETQYF	TRBV28	once	.	TRBJ2-5
TGTGCCAGCAGCAAAGGTCCGACTATAGGTCACTACGAGCAGTACTTC	CASSKGPTIGHYEQYF	TRBV21-1	.	.	TRBJ2-7
TGTGCCAGCAGTTCACCGGCCCGCGGACAGGATAATTCACCCCTCCACTTT	CASSSPARGQDNSPLHF	TRBV27	.	TRBD1	TRBJ1-6
TGCGCCAGCAGCCTAGCGGGAGTGGGCGTGGGCGAGCAGTTCTTC	CASSLAGVGVGEQFF	TRBV5-1	.	TRBD2	TRBJ2-1
TGCGCCAGCAGCCAAGATCCAAGCACTAAATATGGCTACACCTTC	CASSQDPSTKYGYTF	TRBV4-1	.	.	TRBJ1-2
TGTGCCAGCAGCCCAGTAGCGGGAGGGAGCACAGATACGCAGTATTTT	CASSPVAGGSTDTQYF	TRBV7-3	few	TRBD2	TRBJ2-3
TGTGCCAGCAAAAAGCGGGAGGGCCGGGGAAATGAGCAGTTCTTC	CASKKREGRGNEQFF	TRBV2	.	TRBD2	TRBJ2-1
TGTGCCAGTAGCGAGACAGGGGGCTGGAATCAGCCCCAGCATTTT	CASSETGGWNQPQHF	TRBV19	.	TRBD1	TRBJ1-5
TGTGCCAGTACTCTCTCACGGGGGTCGGACACTGAAGCTTTCTTT	CASTLSRGSDTEAFF	TRBV19	.	.	TRBJ1-1
TGTGCCAGCAGCTCGTCCTCCTACGAGCAGTACTTC	CASSSSSYEQYF	TRBV5-6	.	.	TRBJ2-7
TGTGCCAGCAGCCTCAGCGGAGTTTACACAGATACGCAGTATTTT	CASSLSGVYTDTQYF	TRBV4-2	.	.	TRBJ2-3
TGTGCCAGCAGCTTACAAGGGACAGGGGGCGCGGGTGGCTACACCTTC	CASSLQGTGGAGGYTF	TRBV7-8	.	TRBD1	TRBJ1-2
TGCGCCAGCAGCACCTCGACAGGGGCGCAGCGCGAAAAACTGTTTTTT	CASSTSTGAQREKLFF	TRBV5-1	.	TRBD1	TRBJ1-4
TGTGCCAGCAGTCCCCGGGTCGTAACTAACTATGGCTACACCTTC	CASSPRVVTNYGYTF	TRBV27	.	.	TRBJ1-2
TGTGCCAGCAGCTTAGAGGGGATTGTACAGTTCTTC	CASSLEGIVQFF	TRBV7-2	.	.	TRBJ2-1
TGTGCCAGCAGAAAACCGGGACTAGCCTACAATGAGCAGTTCTTC	CASRKPGLAYNEQFF	TRBV6-5	.	TRBD2	TRBJ2-1
TGTGCCAGCAGCTACCGACTAGCGGGAACTGAAGAGCAGTACTTC	CASSYRLAGTEEQYF	TRBV7-2	once	TRBD2	TRBJ2-7